These T cell receptor beta chains were read from a single sample in a study of response to subunit inactivated influenza vaccine. One entry per CDR3 protein results from TCRdb running MiXCR on the RT-PCR reads. In the table there are 630,000 or so distinct CDR3 sequences, 15% to 18% of which are singletons. Sequencing used PBMCs from blood, obtained about 11 days after vaccination. The receptors were gathered from a man in his fifties who received an inactivated influenza vaccine. Each CDR3 is given with its conserved first and last residue. The D gene is left open where the match is weak. Expanded clones get a size class; other rows say once, few or many, or leave the size out.

>TRBV13|NA|NA|TRBJ2-2
CASNEITNTGELFF
TGTGCCAGCAACGAAATTACGAACACCGGGGAGCTGTTTTTT
>TRBV6-4|few|TRBD2|TRBJ2-5
CASSHGSGLAGLPVETQYF
TGTGCCAGCAGTCACGGGTCGGGACTAGCGGGACTCCCAGTGGAGACCCAGTACTTC
>TRBV6-2/TRBV6-3|NA|TRBD1|TRBJ1-2
CASIDSGQDTYLNGYTF
TGTGCCAGCATTGACTCAGGACAGGACACCTATTTGAATGGCTACACCTTC
>TRBV12-3/TRBV12-4|NA|NA|TRBJ2-7
CASSPGRWNEQYF
TGTGCCAGCAGCCCGGGTCGGTGGAACGAGCAGTACTTC
>TRBV2|few|TRBD1|TRBJ1-1
CASSGDRHTEAFF
TGTGCCAGCAGTGGGGACAGACACACTGAAGCTTTCTTT
>TRBV10-3|few|TRBD2|TRBJ2-1
CAISPALAGVKGNEQFF
TGTGCCATCAGCCCCGCCCTAGCGGGAGTAAAGGGGAATGAGCAGTTCTTC
>TRBV14|NA|NA|TRBJ2-5
CASSYTYGIETQYF
TGTGCCAGCAGCTACACCTACGGGATAGAGACCCAGTACTTC
>TRBV29-1|many|TRBD1|TRBJ1-2
CSARTGPDYTF
TGCAGCGCACGGACAGGGCCGGACTACACCTTC
>TRBV3-1|NA|TRBD2|TRBJ2-2
CTFSLAGLAGGNTGELFF
TGTACCTTCAGTTTAGCGGGACTAGCGGGAGGTAACACCGGGGAGCTGTTTTTT
>TRBV28|few|NA|TRBJ2-7
CASVPSAGEVYEQYF
TGTGCCAGCGTCCCGTCGGCAGGCGAAGTCTACGAGCAGTACTTC
>TRBV20-1|few|NA|TRBJ2-2
CSALLPGLADTGELFF
TGCAGTGCCCTCTTACCCGGGCTAGCAGACACCGGGGAGCTGTTTTTT
>TRBV4-3|NA|NA|TRBJ2-3
CASSLGGFLPTDTQYF
TGCGCCAGCAGCCTAGGGGGGTTCCTCCCCACAGATACGCAGTATTTT
>TRBV4-1|few|NA|TRBJ2-7
CASSQERYYEQYF
TGCGCCAGCAGCCAAGAAAGATACTACGAGCAGTACTTC
>TRBV12-3/TRBV12-4|NA|NA|TRBJ2-3
CASSFSVGADTQYF
TGTGCCAGCAGTTTTTCCGTGGGGGCAGATACGCAGTATTTT
>TRBV7-9|few|NA|TRBJ2-3
CASSQQTGRPSTDTQYF
TGTGCCAGCAGCCAACAGACAGGACGACCTAGCACAGATACGCAGTATTTT
>TRBV28|many|NA|TRBJ2-1
CASSPPRRGVNEQFF
TGTGCCAGCAGCCCCCCTAGGCGCGGAGTCAATGAGCAGTTCTTC
>TRBV9|NA|NA|TRBJ1-1
CASSVDPNRVKEAFF
TGTGCCAGCAGCGTAGACCCGAACAGGGTTAAGGAAGCTTTCTTT
>TRBV6-5|few|NA|TRBJ2-4
CASSYSRDGNIQYF
TGTGCCAGCAGTTACTCGCGGGACGGAAACATTCAGTACTTC
>TRBV28|NA|NA|TRBJ2-7
CASSQLSAQYYEQYF
TGTGCCAGCAGTCAACTAAGCGCACAATACTACGAGCAGTACTTC
>TRBV3-1|NA|NA|TRBJ2-1
CASSFDSGLRGEQFF
TGTGCCAGCAGCTTCGACTCGGGACTCCGGGGTGAGCAGTTCTTC
>TRBV29-1|many|NA|TRBJ1-2
CSVAGDHGYTF
TGCAGCGTTGCAGGGGACCATGGCTACACCTTC
>TRBV5-1|many|TRBD2|TRBJ2-1
CASSLGSGGSYNEQFF
TGCGCCAGCAGCTTGGGAAGCGGGGGCTCCTACAATGAGCAGTTCTTC
>TRBV20-1|NA|NA|TRBJ2-1
CSSSQLSTRLRVNEQFF
TGCAGTTCGTCCCAGCTAAGTACGCGACTGAGGGTCAATGAGCAGTTCTTC
>TRBV5-1|NA|TRBD2|TRBJ2-1
CASSLGGSGRIYEQFF
TGCGCCAGCAGCTTGGGAGGTAGCGGGAGGATATATGAGCAGTTCTTC
>TRBV20-1|few|NA|TRBJ2-1
CSAPTGHYNEQFF
TGCAGTGCACCTACGGGACATTACAATGAGCAGTTCTTC
>TRBV5-1|NA|NA|TRBJ2-2
CASRREANTGELFF
TGCGCCAGCAGGCGGGAAGCGAACACCGGGGAGCTGTTTTTT
>TRBV5-1|NA|TRBD2|TRBJ2-5
CASSSRTSGSSWETQYF
TGCGCCAGCAGCTCCCGGACTAGCGGGAGTAGTTGGGAGACCCAGTACTTC
>TRBV12-3/TRBV12-4|few|NA|TRBJ1-3
CASSLRGGNTIYF
TGTGCCAGCAGTTTACGGGGAGGAAACACCATATATTTT
>TRBV30|few|NA|TRBJ1-6
CAWSVRRSAAGRSNSPLHF
TGTGCCTGGAGTGTACGAAGGTCGGCGGCAGGGAGGAGTAATTCACCCCTCCACTTT
>TRBV2|NA|TRBD1|TRBJ2-2
CASKGQGAGELFF
TGTGCCAGCAAGGGACAGGGGGCCGGGGAGCTGTTTTTT
>TRBV27|NA|TRBD1|TRBJ2-7
CASSLLGQGVGEQYF
TGTGCCAGCAGTTTATTGGGGCAGGGGGTTGGGGAGCAGTACTTC
>TRBV12-3/TRBV12-4|few|NA|TRBJ2-4
CASESQFTGKDF
TGTGCCAGCGAATCCCAGTTTACAGGGAAGGACTTC
>TRBV6-2/TRBV6-3|few|TRBD2|TRBJ2-7
CATKRDWGGYEQYF
TGTGCCACCAAAAGGGACTGGGGAGGGTACGAGCAGTACTTC
>TRBV30|few|TRBD2|TRBJ2-1
CAWGERGYNEQFF
TGTGCCTGGGGGGAGCGGGGCTACAATGAGCAGTTCTTC
>TRBV18|many|NA|TRBJ2-7
CASSPRDRTATWQYF
TGTGCCAGCTCACCCAGGGACCGGACGGCTACGTGGCAGTACTTC